Presented here are 2 T cell receptor beta chains from one specimen sequenced in a study of cytomegalovirus exposure and HLA in healthy donors. The PCR had 60 Vbeta and 13 Jbeta primers. Generated by immunoSEQ multiplex PCR, the TCRdb table keeps only in-frame clones and is missing some. The listing records 200,000 or so clones. Sequencing was done on a sample of PBMCs. The receptors come from a boy younger than 18 in good health and CMV-seronegative.

V is TRBV28 and J is TRBJ2-7, with D unclear. V dropped 5 bases and J dropped 1 base, with 9 bases sitting between them. The germline gives CDR1 MDHEN, CDR2 SYDVKM. The CDR3 extends over 13 amino acids. In DNA, the CDR3 is TGTGCCAGCAGTCCCCCCCCGTCCTACGAGCAGTACTTC. Its protein product is CASSPPPSYEQYF.

The chain uses TRBV5-1 and TRBJ2-2; 9 nucleotides match TRBD1. J gave up 11 bases and V 4 bases, and 12 bases lay outside the gene matches. The CDR3 totals 15 residues. The germline gives CDR1 SGHRS, CDR2 YFSETQ. CDR3 protein: CASSLGELTGGELFF. CDR3 DNA: TGCGCCAGCAGCCTGGGGGAATTGACAGGGGGTGAGCTGTTTTTT.